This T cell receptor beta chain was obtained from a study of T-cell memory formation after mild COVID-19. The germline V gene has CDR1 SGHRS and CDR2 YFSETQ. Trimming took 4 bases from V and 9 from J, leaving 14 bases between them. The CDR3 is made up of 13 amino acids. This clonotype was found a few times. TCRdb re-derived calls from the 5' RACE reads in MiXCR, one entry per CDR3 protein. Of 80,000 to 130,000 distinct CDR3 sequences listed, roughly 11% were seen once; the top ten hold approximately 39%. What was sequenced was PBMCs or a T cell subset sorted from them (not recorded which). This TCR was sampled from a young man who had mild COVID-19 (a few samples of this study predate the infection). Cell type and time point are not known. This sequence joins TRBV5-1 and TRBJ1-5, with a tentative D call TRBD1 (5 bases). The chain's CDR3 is CASSQTGGWPQHF. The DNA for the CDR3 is TGCGCCAGCAGCCAGACGGGGGGTTGGCCCCAGCATTTT. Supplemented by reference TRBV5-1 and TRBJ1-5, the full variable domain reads KAGVTQTPRYLIKTRGQQVTLSCSPISGHRSVSWYQQTPGQGLQFLFEYFSETQRNKGNFPGRFSGRQFSNSRSEMNVSTLELGDSALYLCASSQTGGWPQHFGDGTRLSIL.